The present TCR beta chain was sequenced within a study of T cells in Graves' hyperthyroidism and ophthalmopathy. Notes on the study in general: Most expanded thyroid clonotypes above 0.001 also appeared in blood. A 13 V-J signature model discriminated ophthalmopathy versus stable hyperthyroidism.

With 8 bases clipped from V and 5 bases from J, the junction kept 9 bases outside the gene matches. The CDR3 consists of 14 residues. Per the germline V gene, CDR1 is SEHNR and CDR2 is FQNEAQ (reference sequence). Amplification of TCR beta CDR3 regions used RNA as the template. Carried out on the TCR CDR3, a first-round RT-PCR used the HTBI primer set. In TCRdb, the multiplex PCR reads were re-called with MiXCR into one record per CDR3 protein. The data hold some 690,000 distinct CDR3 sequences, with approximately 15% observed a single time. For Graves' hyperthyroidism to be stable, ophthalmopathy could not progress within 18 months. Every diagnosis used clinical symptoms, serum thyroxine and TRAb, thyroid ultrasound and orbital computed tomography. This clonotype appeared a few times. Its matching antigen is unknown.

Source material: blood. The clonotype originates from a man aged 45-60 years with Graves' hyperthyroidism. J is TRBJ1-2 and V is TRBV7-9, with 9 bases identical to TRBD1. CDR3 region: CASARTGDSYGYTF. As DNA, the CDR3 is TGTGCCAGCGCCAGGACAGGGGATTCGTATGGCTACACCTTC.